Listed here are 30 T cell receptor beta chains from one sample, sequenced in a study of molecular identifiers for immune sequencing clone quantification. MiXCR was run by TCRdb on the PCR reads, yielding one entry per CDR3 protein. The sample holds about 40,000 distinct CDR3 sequences; about a quarter are singletons and the top ten take around 1%. The sequencing input was naive CD8+ T cells from blood, with Jurkat cell RNA spiked in. Regarding subset: FACS-sorted CD8+CD4-CCR7+CD45RA+ naive T cells. These TCRs come from a human donor in good health. Some libraries in this study had Jurkat cell RNA spiked in.

This clonotype was recorded at least ten times. This rearrangement joins TRBV5-4 to TRBJ1-1, with D unresolved. Trimming took 2 bases from V and 0 from J, leaving 11 bases between them. Looked up from germline, CDR1 is SGHNT and CDR2 is YYREEE (reference sequence). The CDR3 has 15 residues. CDR3 in amino acids: CASSLATTMNTEAFF. The CDR3 nucleotides read TGTGCCAGCAGCTTAGCGACAACCATGAACACTGAAGCTTTCTTT.

This clonotype was counted at least ten times. Germline and junction disagree at one end, which may indicate a read error. The V and J genes are TRBV10-3 and TRBJ1-1, with TRBD1 identical over 7 bases. The CDR3 consists of 14 residues. Germline CDR1 is ENHRY and CDR2 is SYGVKD. The CDR3 DNA reads as TGTGCCACCAGTCCCGAGACAGGGTACACTGAAGCTTTCTTT. It is translated as CATSPETGYTEAFF.

This clonotype was observed at least ten times. J is TRBJ2-5 and V is TRBV7-9; 10 bases are a match to TRBD1. The CDR3 covers 16 residues. V gave up 3 bases and J gave up 5 bases; unmatched junction bases: 9. From germline, CDR1 is SEHNR and CDR2 FQNEAQ (reference sequence). The CDR3 nucleotides read TGTGCCAGCAGCTTTCTGGGACAGGGGCCGGGGGAGACCCAGTACTTC. Amino acid sequence: CASSFLGQGPGETQYF.

This clonotype was seen at least ten times. This chain connects TRBV12-5 to TRBJ1-1, with D uncertain. CDR1 is LGHNT, CDR2 FRNRAP, per germline. Trimming took 2 bases from V and 5 from J, leaving 6 bases between them. This CDR3 comprises 12 residues. CDR3 DNA: TGTGCTAGTGGTTTGCTGGGGACTGAAGCTTTCTTT. Translating it yields CASGLLGTEAFF.

About this clonotype: This sequence may be a read error, since a much larger clone differs from it by one base. V and J are TRBV20-1 and TRBJ2-7, with D tentatively TRBD2 (6 bases). The CDR3 runs 13 residues. Germline V lookup: CDR1 DFQATT, CDR2 SNEGSKA (reference sequence). The CDR3 DNA reads as TGCAGTGCTCGGGACTCCCAAGACTACGAGCGGTACTTC. Amino acids: CSARDSQDYERYF.

As regards this clonotype: It may be a read error: a sequence one base away is much more abundant. Because the CDR3 is missing its conserved closing phenylalanine or tryptophan, this is likely a read error. The rearrangement links TRBV27 to TRBJ1-1; 8 nucleotides line up with TRBD1. V trimming: 4 bases; J trimming: 0 bases; junction bases outside the gene matches: 10. Germline CDR1 MNHEY, CDR2 SMNVEV (reference sequence). The CDR3 runs 17 residues. The CDR3 here is CASSWGTPGGLNTEAFY. DNA for the CDR3: TGTGCCAGCAGTTGGGGGACCCCAGGGGGCCTGAACACTGAAGCTTTCTAT.

This clonotype qualifies as medium-sized. The chain recombines TRBV29-1 with TRBJ2-7, with D hard to call. Trimming cost V 7 bases and J 3 bases, with 10 bases left between them. The CDR3 covers 11 residues. In germline, CDR1 is SQVTM, CDR2 ANQGSEA. The CDR3 nucleotides read TGCAGCGCGAGGCACAGCTACGAGCAGTACTTC. It specifies CSARHSYEQYF.

In its sample, this clonotype ranks as medium-sized. V and J are TRBV5-1 and TRBJ2-5; the D gene is possibly TRBD2 (6 bases). This CDR3 is built from 15 residues. CDR1 SGHRS and CDR2 YFSETQ come from the germline V gene. The ends were cut back, 4 bases at V and 1 base at J, with 14 bases in the middle. The CDR3 DNA sequence: TGCGCCAGCAGCCCAGAACCGGGACTCCAAGAGACCCAGTACTTC. Residues: CASSPEPGLQETQYF.

This clonotype was seen repeatedly, ten times or more. The chain joins TRBV11-1 to TRBJ2-2, with 10 positions matching TRBD2. The CDR3 contains 16 residues. The V and J ends lost 5 bases and 3 bases, in that order; junction bases with no gene match: 6. Germline assignment: CDR1 SGHAT and CDR2 FQDESV (reference sequence). CDR3 sequence: CASSRGAGGDTGELFF. The CDR3 DNA reads TGTGCCAGCAGCCGCGGAGCGGGAGGGGACACCGGGGAGCTGTTTTTT.

As concerns this clonotype: Since no conserved phenylalanine or tryptophan closes the CDR3, a read error is the likely cause. This chain's CDR3 is CATEVTSLFNTQYL. The DNA of the CDR3 is TGTGCCACCGAGGTGACTAGCTTGTTCAATACGCAGTATTTA. The V call is TRBV6-2 or TRBV6-3, the J call TRBJ2-3, with TRBD2 matching 7 bases. Germline CDR1 reads MNHEY; CDR2 reads SVGEGT. The CDR3 has 14 amino acids. The V and J ends lost 10 bases and 7 bases, in that order; junction bases with no gene match: 14.

In its sample, this clonotype was seen many times. The chain links TRBV6-5 to TRBJ2-3; weak D call: TRBD2 (6 bases). The CDR3 consists of 14 residues. Germline CDR1 is MNHEY and CDR2 is SVGAGI. Trimming took 4 bases from V and 3 from J, leaving 11 bases between them. The CDR3 DNA follows: TGTGCCAGCAGTTCCTGGGACTGGACAGATACGCAGTATTTT. It yields the protein CASSSWDWTDTQYF.

V usage is TRBV12-3 or TRBV12-4 and J usage is TRBJ2-5; D is unresolved. The CDR3 runs to 14 residues. Trimming removed 3 bases from V and 2 bases from J, with 10 bases in between. The CDR3 nucleotides read TGTGCCAGCAGTTTTGTCAGCTCTCAAGAGACCCAGTACTTC. This translates into CASSFVSSQETQYF.

V gene TRBV5-4 combines with J gene TRBJ2-7, with unresolved D. V was clipped by 1 base and J by 7 bases, with 9 bases between them. CDR3 length equals 12 residues. Germline CDR1 SGHNT, CDR2 YYREEE (reference sequence). CDR3 in DNA: TGTGCCAGCAGCTTGACTCCCCGGGAGCAGTACTTC. Amino acids: CASSLTPREQYF.

This clonotype has more than one count but fewer than ten. The junction departs from germline at one end; a sequencing error may be responsible. The V gene is TRBV4-3, the J gene TRBJ2-3, with 9 positions matching TRBD2. The CDR3 extends over 16 amino acids. Per the germline V gene, CDR1 is LGHNA and CDR2 is YSLEER. The CDR3 region has the DNA TGCGTCAGCAGCCAGGGGACTAGCAGGAGAATAGATACGCAGTATTTT. It codes for CVSSQGTSRRIDTQYF.

With regard to this clonotype: Being one base from a much bigger clone, this may be a read error. CDR3 loop: CASSHPVVGTGVSYEQYF. The CDR3, as DNA: TGTGCCAGCAGTCACCCTGTAGTGGGGACAGGGGTCTCCTACGAGCAGTACTTC. V usage is TRBV6-6 and J usage is TRBJ2-7; 10 positions agree with TRBD1. CDR1 and CDR2 (germline): MNHNY, SVGAGI (reference sequence). With 5 bases clipped from V and 0 bases from J, the junction kept 13 bases outside the gene matches. This CDR3 is built from 18 residues.

This clonotype has a single count. This sequence may be a read error, since a much larger clone differs from it by one base. CDR3 in DNA: TGTGCCAGCAGTTACGGGCACGGCTCCACTGAAGCTTTCTTT. It encodes CASSYGHGSTEAFF. The gene calls are TRBV6-5 and TRBJ1-1; no definite D call. The CDR3 sequence is 14 residues long. CDR1 is MNHEY and CDR2 is SVGAGI in the germline V gene. With 2 bases removed from V and 4 bases from J, the gap between germline ends came to 11 bases.

This clonotype was seen repeatedly, ten times or more. The CDR3 sequence: CASSQGTSVNYEQYF. The CDR3 bases are TGCGCCAGCAGCCAAGGGACTAGCGTTAACTACGAGCAGTACTTC. This chain links TRBV4-3 with TRBJ2-7; 9 bases match TRBD2. The germline V gene encodes CDR1 LGHNA and CDR2 YSLEER. The CDR3 length is 15 residues. V lost 1 base, J lost 3 bases, and 4 bases stayed unmatched.

This clonotype was recorded many times. CDR3 sequence: CAWSSGAAYEQYF. The CDR3 DNA follows: TGTGCCTGGAGTTCAGGGGCAGCCTACGAGCAGTACTTC. The chain has TRBV30 and TRBJ2-7; D is perhaps TRBD1 (6 bases). Trimming took off 2 bases at V and 2 bases at J, with 10 bases between the two ends. In germline, CDR1 is GTSNPN, CDR2 SVGIG (reference sequence). The CDR3 is 13 amino acids.

The CDR3 reads CSVLAENQETQYF. The CDR3, as DNA: TGCAGCGTACTAGCAGAGAACCAAGAGACCCAGTACTTC. This chain uses TRBV29-1 with TRBJ2-5, with D possibly TRBD2 on 6 matching bases. Per germline, CDR1 SQVTM and CDR2 ANQGSEA. The CDR3 totals 13 residues. Trimming removed 6 bases from V and 0 bases from J, with 11 bases in between.

This clonotype was counted many times. The CDR3 region is CASSLWDTGTDTQYF. CDR3 sequence (DNA): TGTGCCAGCAGCTTATGGGACACTGGCACAGATACGCAGTATTTT. The genes are TRBV7-2 and TRBJ2-3, with D possibly matching TRBD1 (6 bases). Germline CDR1 SGHTA, CDR2 FQGNSA. V lost 2 bases, J lost 1 base, and 10 bases lay in between. CDR3 length: 15 amino acids. Full variable domain (rest looked up from reference TRBV7-2 and TRBJ2-3): GAGVSQSPSNKVTEKGKDVELRCDPISGHTALYWYRQSLGQGLEFLIYFQGNSAPDKSGLPSDRFSAERTGGSVSTLTIQRTQQEDSAVYLCASSLWDTGTDTQYFGPGTRLTVL.

With respect to this clonotype: Given the absence of the conserved phenylalanine or tryptophan at the CDR3 end, a read error is likely. The J gene is TRBJ2-5, the V gene TRBV6-6, with 9 bases matching TRBD2. The CDR3 contains 15 residues. Trimming cost V 3 bases and J 5 bases; bases outside gene matches: 7. CDR1 MNHNY and CDR2 SVGAGI come from the germline V gene (reference sequence). The CDR3 region has the DNA TGTGCCAGCAGTTATGGGCGGGGGGGTGGTGAGACCCAGTACTCC. Protein product: CASSYGRGGGETQYS.

This clonotype came up many times. The J gene is TRBJ2-3, the V gene TRBV5-4; 7 bases match TRBD2. Germline V gene sequence: CDR1 SGHNT, CDR2 YYREEE (reference sequence). The CDR3 consists of 17 residues. With V trimmed by 2 bases and J by 4 bases, 13 bases remained unmatched. The CDR3 nucleotides are TGTGCCAGCAGCTTTAGTGTCGGCGGGAGAACTTCAGATACGCAGTATTTT. This gives the protein CASSFSVGGRTSDTQYF.

The chain carries TRBV27 and TRBJ2-5, with no clear D. Trimming stripped 2 bases from V and 3 bases from J, with 10 bases between. CDR3 size: 14 residues. From germline, CDR1 is MNHEY and CDR2 SMNVEV (reference sequence). The chain's CDR3 is CASSLMGRKETQYF. In DNA, the CDR3 is TGTGCCAGCAGTTTAATGGGCAGGAAAGAGACCCAGTACTTC.

The gene calls are TRBV12-3 or TRBV12-4 and TRBJ2-4, with 8 bases aligning to TRBD1. This CDR3 is 15 amino acids long. With V trimmed by 0 bases and J by 9 bases, 7 bases remained unmatched. CDR3 amino acids: CASSLAQGALGIQYF. The CDR3 DNA is TGTGCCAGCAGTTTAGCTCAGGGGGCATTGGGCATTCAGTACTTC.

With respect to this clonotype: A much larger clone differs by one base, so this may be a read error. The chain combines TRBV12-3 or TRBV12-4 with TRBJ2-1; 10 bases are a match to TRBD1. This CDR3 has 15 amino acids. DNA of the CDR3: TGTGCCTGCAGTCCCTTCGGGGGACAGGGGTTTGAGCAGTTCTTC. Amino acid sequence: CACSPFGGQGFEQFF.

At least ten counts were recorded for this clonotype. V gene TRBV5-1 combines with J gene TRBJ2-3; 7 nucleotides align to TRBD1. This CDR3 has 17 amino acids. Trimming cost V 1 base and J 4 bases; bases outside gene matches: 12. Germline loops: CDR1 SGHRS, CDR2 YFSETQ. In nucleotides, the CDR3 is TGCGCCAGCAGCTTGTTAGGCGACAGGGAAGGTCCAGATACGCAGTATTTT. The encoded protein is CASSLLGDREGPDTQYF.

This clonotype has more than one count but fewer than ten. The chain links TRBV6-2 or TRBV6-3 to TRBJ2-5, with TRBD1 as a possible D gene (5 bases). This CDR3 region has 17 residues. The germline CDR1 and CDR2 sequences are MNHEY and SVGEGT. Trimming shortened V by 0 bases and J by 1 base, and 15 bases separated the two germline ends. Here the CDR3 DNA reads TGTGCCAGCAGTTACTCGGTGCTGGACAAGGGCCAAGAGACCCAGTACTTC. Residues: CASSYSVLDKGQETQYF.

This clonotype showed up just a few times. V gene TRBV14 combines with J gene TRBJ2-3; D is uncertain. V was shortened by 3 bases and J by 0 bases, with 4 bases between the two germline ends. The CDR3 sequence is 13 residues long. Germline-derived CDR1 and CDR2 are SGHDN and FVKESK. The CDR3 loop reads CASSQHSTDTQYF. CDR3 DNA: TGTGCCAGCAGCCAGCATAGCACAGATACGCAGTATTTT.

This clonotype was seen a handful of times. J is TRBJ2-2 and V is TRBV6-2 or TRBV6-3, with D possibly being TRBD2 (7 bases). CDR3 length equals 16 residues. V lost 6 bases and J lost 2, with 16 bases in between. Germline CDR1 is MNHEY and CDR2 is SVGEGT. The CDR3 nucleotides are TGTGCCAGCAGGATGGCGGGGGCCGGTAACACCGGGGAGCTGTTTTTT. Translation: CASRMAGAGNTGELFF.

At least ten counts were recorded for this clonotype. This chain connects TRBV14 to TRBJ2-5; 8 bases agree with TRBD2. The length of the CDR3 is 16 residues. CDR1 and CDR2 (germline): SGHDN, FVKESK. The junction had 10 bases not matched to a gene; V was cut back by 3 bases and J by 4 bases. The CDR3 bases are TGTGCCAGCAGCCATGTTAGCGGGGACCCTACAGAGACCCAGTACTTC. This translates into CASSHVSGDPTETQYF.